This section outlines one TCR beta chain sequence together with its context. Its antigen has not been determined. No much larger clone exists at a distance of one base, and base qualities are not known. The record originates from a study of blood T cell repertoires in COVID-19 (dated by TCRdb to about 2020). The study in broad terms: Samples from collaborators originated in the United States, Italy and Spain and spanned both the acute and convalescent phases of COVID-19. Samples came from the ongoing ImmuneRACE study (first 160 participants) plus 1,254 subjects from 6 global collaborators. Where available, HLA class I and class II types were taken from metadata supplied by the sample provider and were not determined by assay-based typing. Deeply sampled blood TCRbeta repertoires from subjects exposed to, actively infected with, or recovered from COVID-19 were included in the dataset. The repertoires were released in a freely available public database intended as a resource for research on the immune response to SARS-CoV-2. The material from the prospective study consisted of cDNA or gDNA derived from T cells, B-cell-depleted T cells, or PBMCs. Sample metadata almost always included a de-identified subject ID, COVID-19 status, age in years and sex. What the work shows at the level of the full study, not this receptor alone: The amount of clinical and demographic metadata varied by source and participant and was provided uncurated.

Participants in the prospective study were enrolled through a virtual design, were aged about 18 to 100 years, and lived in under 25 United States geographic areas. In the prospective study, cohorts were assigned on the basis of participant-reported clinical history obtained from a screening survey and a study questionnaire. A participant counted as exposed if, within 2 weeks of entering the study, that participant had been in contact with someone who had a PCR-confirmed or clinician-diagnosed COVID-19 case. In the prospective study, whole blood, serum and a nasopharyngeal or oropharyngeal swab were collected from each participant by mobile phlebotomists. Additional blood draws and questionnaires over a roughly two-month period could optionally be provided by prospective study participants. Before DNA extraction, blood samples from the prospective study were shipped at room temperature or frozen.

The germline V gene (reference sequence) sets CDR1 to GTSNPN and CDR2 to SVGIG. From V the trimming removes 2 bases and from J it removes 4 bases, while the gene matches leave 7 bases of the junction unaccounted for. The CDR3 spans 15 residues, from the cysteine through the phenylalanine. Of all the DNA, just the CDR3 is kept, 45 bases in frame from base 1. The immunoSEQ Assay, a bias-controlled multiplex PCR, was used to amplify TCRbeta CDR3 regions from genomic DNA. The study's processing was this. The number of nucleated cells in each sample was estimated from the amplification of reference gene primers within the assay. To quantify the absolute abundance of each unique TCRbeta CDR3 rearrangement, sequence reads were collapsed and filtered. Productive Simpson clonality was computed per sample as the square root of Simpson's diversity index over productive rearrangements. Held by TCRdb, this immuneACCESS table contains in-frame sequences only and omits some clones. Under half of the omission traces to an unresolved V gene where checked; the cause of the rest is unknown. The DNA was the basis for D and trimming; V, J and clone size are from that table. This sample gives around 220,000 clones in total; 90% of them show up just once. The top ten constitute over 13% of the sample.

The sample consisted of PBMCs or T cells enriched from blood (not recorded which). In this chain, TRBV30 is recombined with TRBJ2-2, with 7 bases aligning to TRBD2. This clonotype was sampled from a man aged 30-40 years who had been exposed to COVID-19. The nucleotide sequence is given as TGTGCCTGGAGTTGGCTAGCGGATATCACCGGGGAGCTGTTTTTT. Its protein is CAWSWLADITGELFF.